Shown below are 15 T cell receptor beta chains from a single sample sequenced in a study of T cell repertoires in cytomegalovirus infection. These receptors have no known antigen. TCRdb processed the reads anew with MiXCR; each CDR3 protein has one entry. This sample has roughly 500,000 distinct CDR3 sequences; roughly a third occur once, and the top ten carry roughly 16%. Sequencing used cultured PBMCs, obtained from culture after CMV antigen stimulation. The receptors stem from a human donor in good health (CMV status not recorded). Some clones in this sample may be carry-over from other donors' samples.

This clonotype was counted only a few times. The genes are TRBV27 and TRBJ1-1; TRBD1 matches at 9 bases. From germline, CDR1 is MNHEY and CDR2 SMNVEV (reference sequence). Trimming cost V 3 bases and J 4 bases; bases outside gene matches: 6. This CDR3 has 15 amino acids. CDR3 nucleotide sequence: TGTGCCAGCAGTTTTAGACAGGGGGGAGGCACTGAAGCTTTCTTT. As protein: CASSFRQGGGTEAFF.

This clonotype was picked up a small number of times. The J gene is TRBJ2-1, the V gene TRBV10-3; D call uncertain. The V end was cut by 8 bases, the J end by 10 bases, with 15 bases between. This CDR3 is 12 amino acids long. Germline CDR1 is ENHRY and CDR2 is SYGVKD. CDR3 sequence reads: CAIGVQSFEQFF. The CDR3 DNA reads as TGTGCCATCGGGGTGCAAAGCTTCGAGCAGTTCTTC.

This clonotype was detected a few times. The rearrangement links TRBV10-3 to TRBJ2-6; D is unresolved. V dropped 4 bases and J dropped 4 bases, with 11 bases sitting between them. This CDR3 spans 15 amino acids. Germline CDR1 reads ENHRY; CDR2 reads SYGVKD. In DNA form, the CDR3 reads TGTGCCATCAGTGGTGGAAGTTTGGGGGCCAACGTCCTGACTTTC. Translated: CAISGGSLGANVLTF.

This sequence joins TRBV28 and TRBJ2-5; 10 bases map to TRBD1. The CDR3 runs to 15 residues. CDR1 and CDR2 from the germline V gene are MDHEN and SYDVKM. V lost 6 bases to trimming and J lost 1 base; unmatched junction nucleotides: 5. In DNA, the CDR3 is TGTGCCAGCAGGTGGGACAGGGGCTCCCAAGAGACCCAGTACTTC. Protein sequence: CASRWDRGSQETQYF.

Ten or more counts support this clonotype. The chain has TRBV7-2 and TRBJ1-2; possible D gene TRBD1, 5 bases. V was cut by 2 bases and J by 7 bases, with 17 bases left in between. From germline, CDR1 is SGHTA and CDR2 FQGNSA. The CDR3 loop spans 15 amino acids. For the CDR3, the DNA is TGTGCCAGCAGCTTATTTGGCAGGGAGGGGTCTGGCTACACCTTC. Translation: CASSLFGREGSGYTF. Supplemented by reference TRBV7-2 and TRBJ1-2, the full variable domain reads GAGVSQSPSNKVTEKGKDVELRCDPISGHTALYWYRQSLGQGLEFLIYFQGNSAPDKSGLPSDRFSAERTGGSVSTLTIQRTQQEDSAVYLCASSLFGREGSGYTFGSGTRLTVV.

The rearrangement joins TRBV7-3 to TRBJ2-1; D may match TRBD1 or TRBD2 (5 bases each). Germline V lookup: CDR1 SGHTA, CDR2 FQGTGA. The CDR3 runs 16 residues. V was shortened by 5 bases and J by 5 bases, with 19 bases between the two germline ends. The CDR3 nucleotides are TGTGCCAGCAGCCCCATCCCCGGGACCAGAAACAATGAGCAGTTCTTC. Protein sequence: CASSPIPGTRNNEQFF.

Of note for this clonotype: A read error may explain this, as a much larger clone is one base away. The chain recombines TRBV5-5 with TRBJ2-7, with D unclear. Trimming stripped 3 bases from V and 2 bases from J, with 6 bases between. In germline, CDR1 is SGHKS, CDR2 YYEKEE (reference sequence). The CDR3 has 12 residues. The CDR3 DNA sequence: TGTGCCAGCAGCTCCCGGGCCTACGAGCAGTACTTC. Translation: CASSSRAYEQYF.

This clonotype was counted at least ten times. This chain joins TRBV7-3 and TRBJ2-3, with D maybe TRBD1 (6 bases). CDR3 length: 16 residues. V shed 2 bases and J shed 2 bases, with 14 bases lying between them. The germline V gene has CDR1 SGHTA and CDR2 FQGTGA. As DNA, the CDR3 is TGTGCCAGCAGCTTAGGGCAGGGGTGGGACACAGATACGCAGTATTTT. This translates into CASSLGQGWDTDTQYF.

This chain links TRBV20-1 with TRBJ2-7; D gene ambiguous. In germline, CDR1 is DFQATT, CDR2 SNEGSKA (reference sequence). There are 13 residues in the CDR3. The V end lost 6 bases, the J end lost 2 bases, and 14 bases lay between the germline ends. CDR3 DNA: TGCAGTGCCTACCCCGGTTCTACCTACGAGCAGTACTTC. Translating gives CSAYPGSTYEQYF.

This clonotype was seen a handful of times. This CDR3 is CASSLTSGKAFF. The CDR3 DNA follows: TGTGCCAGCAGTTTAACTTCAGGGAAAGCTTTCTTT. The J gene is TRBJ1-1, the V gene TRBV27; maybe TRBD1 (5 bases). Trimming took off 2 bases at V and 9 bases at J, with 10 bases between the two ends. This CDR3 spans 12 amino acids. Germline lookup yields CDR1 MNHEY and CDR2 SMNVEV (reference sequence).

Details on this clonotype: This may be a read error: a much more frequent sequence differs by one nucleotide. The rearrangement uses TRBV7-2 and TRBJ2-2; no clear D. CDR1 is SGHTA, CDR2 FQGNSA, per germline. The CDR3 covers 14 residues. V was shortened by 7 bases and J by 0 bases, with 9 bases between the two germline ends. DNA for the CDR3: TGTGCCAGCAAGAGCAGGACGAACACCGGGGAGCTGTTTTTT. It specifies CASKSRTNTGELFF.

The chain links TRBV24-1 to TRBJ1-2; perhaps TRBD1 as D (6 bases). The CDR3 loop spans 17 amino acids. Germline V gene data show CDR1 as KGHDR and CDR2 as SFDVKD. Trimming cost V 5 bases and J 4 bases, with 22 bases left between them. CDR3: CATSAPGRGGGGYGYTF. CDR3 nucleotides: TGTGCCACCAGTGCCCCCGGCCGAGGGGGGGGCGGCTATGGCTACACCTTC.

This rearrangement joins TRBV12-3 or TRBV12-4 to TRBJ2-3, with D possibly matching TRBD2 (6 bases). V lost 1 base to trimming and J lost 7 bases, with 15 bases between them. This CDR3 spans 15 amino acids. In DNA, the CDR3 is TGTGCCAGCAGTTTAGGGACTCCCGGGGGAAATACGCAGTATTTT. Translation gives CASSLGTPGGNTQYF.

This clonotype was observed a handful of times. The rearrangement links TRBV7-2 to TRBJ1-5, with D possibly matching TRBD1 (5 bases). This CDR3 has 17 amino acids. Germline V gene sequence: CDR1 SGHTA, CDR2 FQGNSA. The ends were cut back, 1 base at V and 9 bases at J, with 22 bases in the middle. CDR3 coding DNA: TGTGCCAGCAGCTTAGTGGTGGGGGATACCTTGTTGGGGCCCCAGCATTTT. It specifies CASSLVVGDTLLGPQHF. The entire variable domain, with the rest obtained from reference TRBV7-2 and TRBJ1-5, is as follows: GAGVSQSPSNKVTEKGKDVELRCDPISGHTALYWYRQSLGQGLEFLIYFQGNSAPDKSGLPSDRFSAERTGGSVSTLTIQRTQQEDSAVYLCASSLVVGDTLLGPQHFGDGTRLSIL.

This clonotype was detected a few times. This rearrangement joins TRBV11-3 to TRBJ2-7; TRBD1 matches 8 bases. This CDR3 has 14 residues. With 0 bases clipped from V and 6 bases from J, the junction kept 4 bases outside the gene matches. The V gene's germline CDR1 is SGHNT and CDR2 YENEEA. In DNA, the CDR3 is TGTGCCAGCAGCTTAGAGGGGACAGGAGGCGAGCAGTACTTC. Its translation: CASSLEGTGGEQYF.